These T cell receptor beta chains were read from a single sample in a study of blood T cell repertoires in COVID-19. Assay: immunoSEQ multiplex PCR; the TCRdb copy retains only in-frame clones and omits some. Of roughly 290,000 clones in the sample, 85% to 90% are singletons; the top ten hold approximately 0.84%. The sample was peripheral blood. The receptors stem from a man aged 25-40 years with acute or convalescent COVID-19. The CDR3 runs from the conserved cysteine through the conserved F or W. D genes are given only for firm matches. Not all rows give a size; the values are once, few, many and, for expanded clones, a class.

CDR3: CASSLGGGLYEQYF; DNA: TGTGCCAGCAGCTTAGGAGGCGGGCTCTACGAGCAGTACTTC; V: TRBV11-1; J: TRBJ2-7; size: -; D: -
CDR3: CASGDRRLGNTIYF; DNA: TGTGCCAGTGGGGACAGGAGGCTTGGAAACACCATATATTTT; V: TRBV19; J: TRBJ1-3; size: -; D: TRBD1
CDR3: CASSSGTGNEQYF; DNA: TGTGCCAGCTCATCTGGGACAGGGAACGAGCAGTACTTC; V: TRBV18; J: TRBJ2-7; size: -; D: TRBD1
CDR3: CASSLIGDRGYGYTF; DNA: TGTGCCAGTAGCCTAATTGGTGACAGGGGCTATGGCTACACCTTC; V: TRBV19; J: TRBJ1-2; size: -; D: TRBD1
CDR3: CASSDRASGDYEQYF; DNA: TGTGCCAGCAGTGATAGGGCTAGCGGGGATTACGAGCAGTACTTC; V: TRBV6-1; J: TRBJ2-7; size: -; D: TRBD2
CDR3: CASSESLRYEQYF; DNA: TGTGCCAGCAGTGAGTCACTGAGATACGAGCAGTACTTC; V: TRBV2; J: TRBJ2-7; size: -; D: -
CDR3: CASKIAGGTGELFF; DNA: TGTGCCAGCAAGATAGCGGGGGGCACCGGGGAGCTGTTTTTT; V: TRBV7-2; J: TRBJ2-2; size: -; D: TRBD2
CDR3: CATGERGSQETQYF; DNA: TGTGCCACCGGGGAACGGGGATCCCAAGAGACCCAGTACTTC; V: TRBV24-1; J: TRBJ2-5; size: -; D: -
CDR3: CASSLVGAAGNTIYF; DNA: TGTGCCAGCAGTTTAGTAGGGGCAGCTGGAAACACCATATATTTT; V: TRBV27; J: TRBJ1-3; size: few; D: -
CDR3: CASSGTSGYQETQYF; DNA: TGCGCCAGCAGTGGGACTAGCGGGTACCAAGAGACCCAGTACTTC; V: TRBV10-1; J: TRBJ2-5; size: -; D: TRBD2
CDR3: CASSYDRIRNSPLHF; DNA: TGTGCCAGCAGCTACGACAGGATCAGAAATTCACCCCTCCACTTT; V: TRBV7-9; J: TRBJ1-6; size: -; D: -
CDR3: CASKEDGNTEAFF; DNA: TGTGCCAGTAAGGAGGACGGGAACACTGAAGCTTTCTTT; V: TRBV19; J: TRBJ1-1; size: -; D: -
CDR3: CASSQGDSRTDTQYF; DNA: TGTGCCAGCAGCCAAGGTGACAGTCGCACAGATACGCAGTATTTT; V: TRBV4-2; J: TRBJ2-3; size: -; D: -
CDR3: CATSTSLSSGGTYEQYF; DNA: TGTGCCACCAGTACCTCCCTTTCTAGCGGGGGGACCTACGAGCAGTACTTC; V: TRBV24-1; J: TRBJ2-7; size: -; D: TRBD2
CDR3: CASSLDRQGSYEQYF; DNA: TGTGCCAGCAGCTTGGACCGACAGGGGTCCTACGAGCAGTACTTC; V: TRBV5-8; J: TRBJ2-7; size: -; D: TRBD1
CDR3: CASTLFRTGNSPLHF; DNA: TGTGCCAGCACTCTCTTTCGGACAGGCAATTCACCCCTCCACTTT; V: TRBV28; J: TRBJ1-6; size: -; D: TRBD1
CDR3: CASGQRNTIYF; DNA: TGTGCCAGCGGACAGAGAAACACCATATATTTT; V: TRBV3-1/TRBV3-2; J: TRBJ1-3; size: once; D: -
CDR3: CASSQPNYGYTF; DNA: TGTGCCAGCAGCCAGCCTAACTATGGCTACACCTTC; V: TRBV6-2/TRBV6-3; J: TRBJ1-2; size: -; D: -
CDR3: CASSHLLAGGETQYF; DNA: TGTGCCAGCAGCCATCTACTAGCGGGAGGGGAGACCCAGTACTTC; V: TRBV7-9; J: TRBJ2-5; size: few; D: TRBD2
CDR3: CASSLGVSGFYGYTF; DNA: TGTGCCAGCAGCTTAGGGGTTTCAGGATTCTATGGCTACACCTTC; V: TRBV7-9; J: TRBJ1-2; size: -; D: -
CDR3: CASSDGLQYGYTF; DNA: TGCGCCAGCAGTGATGGACTACAATATGGCTACACCTTC; V: TRBV10-1; J: TRBJ1-2; size: -; D: -
CDR3: CASSLLGGYEQYF; DNA: TGTGCCAGCAGCTTATTGGGGGGGTACGAGCAGTACTTC; V: TRBV7-2; J: TRBJ2-7; size: once; D: TRBD2
CDR3: CASSEAKGLAYGYTF; DNA: TGTGCCAGCAGTGAAGCTAAGGGATTAGCGTATGGCTACACCTTC; V: TRBV6-1; J: TRBJ1-2; size: -; D: -
CDR3: CASSVGLGELFF; DNA: TGTGCCAGCAGCGTAGGTCTTGGGGAGCTGTTTTTT; V: TRBV9; J: TRBJ2-2; size: -; D: -
CDR3: CASVSPGQEQFF; DNA: TGTGCCAGCGTCAGTCCGGGACAGGAGCAGTTCTTC; V: TRBV6-5; J: TRBJ2-1; size: -; D: TRBD1
CDR3: CASSYSISGNYGYTF; DNA: TGTGCCAGCAGTTACTCGATATCGGGAAACTATGGCTACACCTTC; V: TRBV6-5; J: TRBJ1-2; size: -; D: -
CDR3: CASSWDFGNTIYF; DNA: TGTGCCAGCAGCTGGGACTTCGGAAACACCATATATTTT; V: TRBV3-1/TRBV3-2; J: TRBJ1-3; size: -; D: -